This entry lists 20 T cell receptor beta chains sequenced from one sample in a study of cytomegalovirus exposure and HLA in healthy donors. PCR amplification relied on 60 Vbeta primers (plus 13 Jbeta primers). Assay used: immunoSEQ multiplex PCR; TCRdb lists only in-frame clones, some missing. The sample includes around 76,000 clones, about two thirds of them seen just once. Sequencing input: PBMCs. The receptors were gathered from a woman aged 45-65 years in good health and CMV-seropositive.

In DNA, the CDR3 is TGTGCCAGCAGCTCCCCCGCCGGGGAGCTGTTTTTT. Amino acids: CASSSPAGELFF. The rearrangement joins TRBV7-3 to TRBJ2-2; no clear D gene. Germline CDR1 SGHTA, CDR2 FQGTGA. Trimming took off 4 bases at V and 6 bases at J, with 6 bases between the two ends. This CDR3 contains 12 residues.

The V call is TRBV18, the J call TRBJ1-2, with 7 bases fitting TRBD1. The CDR3 covers 18 residues. CDR1 is KGHSH and CDR2 is LQKENI in the germline V gene. V lost 0 bases to trimming and J lost 2 bases; unmatched junction nucleotides: 12. The CDR3 nucleotides read TGTGCCAGCTCACCACCTGAGGGGGCTGGCAGACCGAACTATGGCTACACCTTC. Translating it yields CASSPPEGAGRPNYGYTF.

The chain is built from TRBV5-6 and TRBJ2-7; D might be TRBD2 (5 bases). V was clipped by 2 bases and J by 2 bases, with 14 bases between them. This CDR3 comprises 15 residues. Germline CDR1 and CDR2: SGHDT and YYEEEE. CDR3: CASSFRPDFTYEQYF. In DNA form, the CDR3 reads TGTGCCAGCAGCTTTAGGCCGGACTTTACCTACGAGCAGTACTTC. Supplemented by reference TRBV5-6 and TRBJ2-7, the full variable domain reads DAGVTQSPTHLIKTRGQQVTLRCSPKSGHDTVSWYQQALGQGPQFIFQYYEEEERQRGNFPDRFSGHQFPNYSSELNVNALLLGDSALYLCASSFRPDFTYEQYFGPGTRLTVT.

The genes are TRBV7-2 and TRBJ1-6, with a weak D call TRBD1 (6 bases). From germline, CDR1 is SGHTA and CDR2 FQGNSA. CDR3 length: 16 amino acids. V lost 4 bases and J lost 7, with 17 bases in between. The CDR3 coding sequence is TGTGCCAGCAGCTACATGGCGGCAGGGACAAATTCACCCCTCCACTTT. Translated, it gives CASSYMAAGTNSPLHF.

The chain is built from TRBV27 and TRBJ2-1, with TRBD1 as a possible D gene (6 bases). The germline gives CDR1 MNHEY, CDR2 SMNVEV (reference sequence). This CDR3 contains 16 residues. Deletions cut 0 bases from V and 4 bases from J, with 13 bases between. The CDR3 DNA sequence: TGTGCCAGCAGTTTATCAGGGGGTCCGGGGTACAATGAGCAGTTCTTC. Protein sequence: CASSLSGGPGYNEQFF.

A few counts support this clone. The CDR3 protein is CASSLTDYEQYF. The CDR3 DNA sequence: TGTGCCAGCAGCTTGACAGATTACGAGCAGTACTTC. V usage is TRBV5-4 and J usage is TRBJ2-7; the D is unclear. CDR1 and CDR2 (germline): SGHNT, YYREEE (reference sequence). This CDR3 contains 12 residues. Trimming pared 1 base from V and 4 bases from J, leaving 6 bases between.

This clone was seen more than once but under ten times. This sequence joins TRBV5-1 and TRBJ1-5; D might be TRBD1 (6 bases). This CDR3 spans 15 amino acids. Germline V lookup: CDR1 SGHRS, CDR2 YFSETQ. Trimming shortened V by 2 bases and J by 6 bases, and 15 bases separated the two germline ends. The CDR3 sequence is CASSLGGDWGQPQHF. For the CDR3, the DNA is TGCGCCAGCAGCTTAGGGGGTGACTGGGGTCAGCCCCAGCATTTT.

This clone was seen a handful of times. This chain joins TRBV28 and TRBJ2-3; a possible D gene is TRBD1 (6 bases). Germline values: CDR1 MDHEN, CDR2 SYDVKM. There are 14 residues in the CDR3. V was cut by 4 bases and J by 4 bases, with 12 bases left in between. Written as DNA, the CDR3 is TGTGCCAGCAGTTCCACGTGGGGGCCAGATACGCAGTATTTT. It translates to CASSSTWGPDTQYF.

The DNA of the CDR3 is TGTGCCAGCAGTACCGACAGGGGCAGGAATGAAAAACTGTTTTTT. Its protein is CASSTDRGRNEKLFF. The V and J genes are TRBV6-5 and TRBJ1-4; 8 positions match TRBD1. Germline CDR1 MNHEY, CDR2 SVGAGI. This CDR3 comprises 15 residues. Unmatched junction bases numbered 7, after V lost 5 bases and J lost 5 bases.

This chain uses TRBV7-9 with TRBJ1-1; TRBD1 might be the D (6 bases). The V gene lost 5 bases and the J gene lost 1 base, with 11 bases spanning the gap. The germline V gene has CDR1 SEHNR and CDR2 FQNEAQ (reference sequence). The CDR3 is 14 residues long. Here the CDR3 reads CASSPGTTNTEAFF. The CDR3, as DNA: TGTGCCAGCAGCCCCGGGACAACGAACACTGAAGCTTTCTTT.

V usage is TRBV28 and J usage is TRBJ1-2; 7 nucleotides agree with TRBD1. The CDR3 sequence is 15 residues long. Trimming at V came to 8 bases and at J to 4 bases, leaving 13 bases not matched to a gene. In germline, CDR1 is MDHEN, CDR2 SYDVKM. The CDR3 reads CASQVGQAETYGYTF. CDR3 sequence (DNA): TGTGCCAGCCAAGTTGGACAGGCGGAAACCTATGGCTACACCTTC.

The V call is TRBV27, the J call TRBJ2-7; no clear D. There are 16 residues in the CDR3. Germline values: CDR1 MNHEY, CDR2 SMNVEV (reference sequence). V was shortened by 3 bases and J by 3 bases, with 18 bases between the two germline ends. CDR3 sequence reads: CASSFRPSGTGYEQYF. In nucleotides, the CDR3 is TGTGCCAGCAGTTTCCGGCCCTCGGGTACGGGCTACGAGCAGTACTTC.

This clone has only a few counts. The chain is built from TRBV10-3 and TRBJ1-6, with 9 bases identical to TRBD1. Per germline, CDR1 ENHRY and CDR2 SYGVKD. V lost 5 bases to trimming and J lost 5 bases; unmatched junction nucleotides: 4. The CDR3 spans 15 residues. CDR3 nucleotides: TGTGCCATCAGTCCCGGGACAGGGAATAATTCACCCCTCCACTTT. This sequence encodes CAISPGTGNNSPLHF.

This clone showed up just a few times. V is TRBV11-2 and J is TRBJ1-2, with 7 bases that match TRBD1. There are 14 residues in the CDR3. Losses at the gene ends were 0 bases for V and 5 bases for J; bases not matched to a gene: 3. Per the germline V gene, CDR1 is SGHAT and CDR2 is FQNNGV. The CDR3 bases are TGTGCCAGCAGCTTAGACAGGGGGGAGTATGGCTACACCTTC. Translated: CASSLDRGEYGYTF. Combining the CDR3 with reference TRBV11-2 and TRBJ1-2 gives the whole variable domain EAGVAQSPRYKIIEKRQSVAFWCNPISGHATLYWYQQILGQGPKLLIQFQNNGVVDDSQLPKDRFSAERLKGVDSTLKIQPAKLEDSAVYLCASSLDRGEYGYTFGSGTRLTVV.

This clone was recorded once. The V and J genes are TRBV7-8 and TRBJ1-5; possible D gene TRBD1, 6 bases. The germline CDR1 and CDR2 sequences are SGHVS and FQNEAQ. There are 16 residues in the CDR3. The V end lost 2 bases, the J end lost 2 bases, and 13 bases lay between the germline ends. The CDR3: CASSLSRGAGNQPQHF. CDR3 coding DNA: TGTGCCAGCAGCTTATCGCGGGGGGCTGGCAATCAGCCCCAGCATTTT.

V usage is TRBV27 and J usage is TRBJ2-3; TRBD2 matches at 10 bases. The germline CDR1 and CDR2 sequences are MNHEY and SMNVEV (reference sequence). Trimming at V came to 7 bases and at J to 4 bases, leaving 8 bases not matched to a gene. The CDR3 has 15 amino acids. CDR3 nucleotide sequence: TGTGCCAGCAAGATCAGCGGGAGGGCCGCAGATACGCAGTATTTT. Its protein product is CASKISGRAADTQYF.

This rearrangement joins TRBV10-2 to TRBJ2-1; 8 bases map to TRBD2. This CDR3 spans 14 amino acids. The V gene's germline CDR1 is WSHSY and CDR2 SAAADI. The V segment lost 6 bases and the J segment 8 bases; nucleotides outside the gene matches: 9. This CDR3 is CASSYSGSSDEQFF. CDR3 bases: TGCGCCAGCAGCTACAGCGGGAGTAGCGATGAGCAGTTCTTC.

This rearrangement joins TRBV10-3 to TRBJ2-1; TRBD2 is a possible D gene (5 bases). Trimming took 3 bases from V and 5 from J, leaving 17 bases between them. Germline assignment: CDR1 ENHRY and CDR2 SYGVKD. There are 16 residues in the CDR3. CDR3 DNA: TGTGCCATCAGTGACGGACTTGCCGTTGGGAACAATGAGCAGTTCTTC. This codes for CAISDGLAVGNNEQFF.

This clone has more than one count but fewer than ten. The V gene is TRBV19, the J gene TRBJ1-2; D possibly corresponds to TRBD1 (6 bases). The germline V gene encodes CDR1 LNHDA and CDR2 SQIVND (reference sequence). The CDR3 loop spans 15 amino acids. Trimming left V 5 bases short and J 8 bases short, with 21 bases between. The CDR3 DNA sequence: TGTGCCAGTAGTCCCCAACAGGGCAGGGCGACCGGCTACACCTTC. Translating it yields CASSPQQGRATGYTF. Supplemented by reference TRBV19 and TRBJ1-2, the full variable domain reads DGGITQSPKYLFRKEGQNVTLSCEQNLNHDAMYWYRQDPGQGLRLIYYSQIVNDFQKGDIAEGYSVSREKKESFPLTVTSAQKNPTAFYLCASSPQQGRATGYTFGSGTRLTVV.

This clone was seen a handful of times. The gene calls are TRBV30 and TRBJ1-2, with 7 nucleotides matching TRBD1. From germline, CDR1 is GTSNPN and CDR2 SVGIG (reference sequence). The CDR3 is 14 residues long. Trimming took 2 bases from V and 4 from J; bases not matched to a gene: 7. The CDR3 spells CAWSKGWDSYGYTF. CDR3 bases: TGTGCCTGGAGTAAAGGATGGGACAGCTATGGCTACACCTTC.